This T cell receptor beta chain was sequenced during a study of OX40 agonist ivuxolimab in advanced cancers. Study-level background: The dose of intravenous ivuxolimab that patients received every 2 weeks ranged from 0.01 to 10 mg/kg. Under the entry rules, prior anti-PD-1, anti-PD-L1 or anti-CTLA-4 therapy was allowed, and about 38% had some. Overall study findings and caveats: No determination was made of the antigen specificity of the expanded peripheral T cells.

Using immunoSEQ multiplex PCR, the repertoire was profiled, and TCRdb retains in-frame clones only, with some absent. The repertoire holds roughly 34,000 clones, approximately 89% seen once, with about 35% in the top ten. The V segment lost 3 bases and the J segment 4 bases; nucleotides outside the gene matches: 0. The length of the CDR3 is 12 residues. Germline V gene data show CDR1 as MGHRA and CDR2 as YSYEKL. Points on this clone: The antigen is unknown.

Source: CD4+ or CD8+ T cells sorted from blood, taken in a trial of the OX40 agonist ivuxolimab. The TCR comes from an adult with an advanced solid tumor such as melanoma, head and neck, liver or kidney cancer. The chain is built from TRBV4-1 and TRBJ2-7; 7 positions agree with TRBD2. CDR3 in DNA: TGCGCCAGCAGCCAGGGGGGGTACGAGCAGTACTTC. Its protein is CASSQGGYEQYF.